This entry lists 5 T cell receptor beta chains sequenced from one sample in a study of response to subunit inactivated influenza vaccine. MiXCR was run by TCRdb on the RT-PCR reads, yielding one entry per CDR3 protein. The table records some 180,000 distinct CDR3 sequences, 7.5% to 10% of them present only once. The input for sequencing was non-naive T cells sorted from PBMCs, taken on the day of vaccination. The receptors originated from a man aged 45 to 65 who received an inactivated influenza vaccine.

This clonotype was counted at least ten times. The V and J genes are TRBV5-1 and TRBJ2-5; no clear D gene. Germline V gene data show CDR1 as SGHRS and CDR2 as YFSETQ. With 0 bases removed from V and 4 bases from J, the gap between germline ends came to 13 bases. The CDR3 has 15 residues. CDR3 sequence (DNA): TGCGCCAGCAGCTTGGAGCCAGACCCCACAGAGACCCAGTACTTC. As protein: CASSLEPDPTETQYF.

This clonotype was counted between two and nine times. The J gene is TRBJ2-1, the V gene TRBV6-4; TRBD1 is a possible D gene (6 bases). Germline V gene lookup returns CDR1 MRHNA and CDR2 SNTAGT. The CDR3 contains 12 residues. V was pared by 7 bases and J by 12 bases, with 16 bases between. The CDR3 loop is CASTKGQIGQFF. The CDR3 DNA is TGTGCCAGCACCAAAGGACAGATCGGGCAGTTCTTC.

This clonotype has at least ten counts. The V and J genes are TRBV7-8 and TRBJ2-1, with 13 bases matching TRBD2. V dropped 1 base and J dropped 6; count of bases not matched to a gene: 9. Looked up from germline, CDR1 is SGHVS and CDR2 is FQNEAQ. The length of the CDR3 is 18 residues. The CDR3 loop reads CASSLGLAGGPWSNEQFF. CDR3 in DNA: TGTGCCAGCAGCTTAGGACTAGCGGGGGGCCCCTGGAGCAATGAGCAGTTCTTC. Together with reference TRBV7-8 and TRBJ2-1, the CDR3 gives the full variable domain: GAGVSQSPRYKVAKRGQDVALRCDPISGHVSLFWYQQALGQGPEFLTYFQNEAQLDKSGLPSDRFFAERPEGSVSTLKIQRTQQEDSAVYLCASSLGLAGGPWSNEQFFGPGTRLTVL.

The chain uses TRBV2 and TRBJ2-7; D possibly corresponds to TRBD2 (5 bases). The CDR3 consists of 15 residues. V lost 0 bases, J lost 3 bases, and 12 bases lay in between. The germline V gene has CDR1 SNHLY and CDR2 FYNNEI. CDR3 sequence (DNA): TGTGCCAGCAGTGAAGCGCTTTGGGAGAACTACGAGCAGTACTTC. Its translation: CASSEALWENYEQYF. Full variable domain (remainder filled in from reference TRBV2 and TRBJ2-7): EPEVTQTPSHQVTQMGQEVILRCVPISNHLYFYWYRQILGQKVEFLVSFYNNEISEKSEIFDDQFSVERPDGSNFTLKIRSTKLEDSAMYFCASSEALWENYEQYFGPGTRLTVT.

This clonotype was observed at least ten times. The chain recombines TRBV12-3 or TRBV12-4 with TRBJ2-3; 13 bases match TRBD2. The V gene end was trimmed by 3 bases and the J gene end by 1 base; junction bases not matched to a gene: 1. This CDR3 is 16 amino acids long. Here the CDR3 reads CASSFGTSGGTDTQYF. CDR3 nucleotide sequence: TGTGCCAGCAGTTTTGGGACTAGCGGGGGCACAGATACGCAGTATTTT.